This record concerns one T cell receptor beta chain sequence. Other DNA variants within this sample encode the same CDR3. The source of the sample is a study of blood T cell repertoires in COVID-19. On the study more broadly: Samples representing acute and convalescent COVID-19 were sourced from the United States, Italy and Spain. Sources were T cells, B-cell-depleted T cells, or PBMCs; the material itself was cDNA or gDNA.

In terms of age and location, participants ranged from about 18 to 100 years and lived in about 25 US areas. Original processing notes: Amplification from reference gene primers served as the basis for estimated nucleated cell counts. Assay used: immunoSEQ multiplex PCR; TCRdb lists only in-frame clones, some missing. Clone size and the V and J calls come from that table; the DNA yielded D and trimming. The sample includes a few hundred thousand clones, 80% to 85% of them seen just once. The sequence came from a woman in her 50s who had recovered from COVID-19. Sequencing used PBMCs or T cells enriched from blood (not recorded which).

This CDR3 is CASSLDRGGQPQHF. CDR3 DNA: TGTGCCAGCAGCCTTGACAGGGGTGGCCAGCCCCAGCATTTT. The V gene is TRBV7-2, the J gene TRBJ1-5; 8 bases are a match to TRBD1. V dropped 5 bases and J dropped 7; count of bases not matched to a gene: 7. CDR1 and CDR2 (germline): SGHTA, FQGNSA. This CDR3 comprises 14 residues. The entire variable domain, with the rest obtained from reference TRBV7-2 and TRBJ1-5, is as follows: GAGVSQSPSNKVTEKGKDVELRCDPISGHTALYWYRQSLGQGLEFLIYFQGNSAPDKSGLPSDRFSAERTGGSVSTLTIQRTQQEDSAVYLCASSLDRGGQPQHFGDGTRLSIL.